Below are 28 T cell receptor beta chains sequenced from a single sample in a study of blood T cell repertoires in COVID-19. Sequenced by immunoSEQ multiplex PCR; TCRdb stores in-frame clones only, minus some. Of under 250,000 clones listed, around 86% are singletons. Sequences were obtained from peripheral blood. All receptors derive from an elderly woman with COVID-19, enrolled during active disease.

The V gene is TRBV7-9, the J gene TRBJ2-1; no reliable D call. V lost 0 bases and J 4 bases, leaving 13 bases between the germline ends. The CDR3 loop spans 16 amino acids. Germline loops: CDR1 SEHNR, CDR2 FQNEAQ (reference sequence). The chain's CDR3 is CASSLANTVRYNEQFF. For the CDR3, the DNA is TGTGCCAGCAGCTTAGCGAACACAGTGCGTTACAATGAGCAGTTCTTC.

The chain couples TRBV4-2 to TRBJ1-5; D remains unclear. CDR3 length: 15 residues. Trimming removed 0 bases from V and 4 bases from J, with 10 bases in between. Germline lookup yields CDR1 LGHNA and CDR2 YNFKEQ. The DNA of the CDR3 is TGTGCCAGCAGCCAAGAAGAGGGTCGGAATCAGCCCCAGCATTTT. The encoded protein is CASSQEEGRNQPQHF.

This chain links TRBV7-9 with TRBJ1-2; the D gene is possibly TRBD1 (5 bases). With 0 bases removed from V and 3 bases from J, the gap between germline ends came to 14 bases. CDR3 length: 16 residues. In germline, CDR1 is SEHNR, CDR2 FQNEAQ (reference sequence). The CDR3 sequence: CASSLATGTLDYGYTF. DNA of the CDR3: TGTGCCAGCAGCTTAGCAACGGGGACTTTAGACTATGGCTACACCTTC.

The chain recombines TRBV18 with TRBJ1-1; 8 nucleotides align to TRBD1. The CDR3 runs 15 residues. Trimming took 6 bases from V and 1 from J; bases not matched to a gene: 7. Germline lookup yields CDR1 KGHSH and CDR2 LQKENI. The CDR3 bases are TGTGCCAGCTCCCGGCCGACAGGGGCGAACACTGAAGCTTTCTTT. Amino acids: CASSRPTGANTEAFF. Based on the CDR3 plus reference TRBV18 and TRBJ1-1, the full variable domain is NAGVMQNPRHLVRRRGQEARLRCSPMKGHSHVYWYRQLPEEGLKFMVYLQKENIIDESGMPKERFSAEFPKEGPSILRIQQVVRGDSAAYFCASSRPTGANTEAFFGQGTRLTVV.

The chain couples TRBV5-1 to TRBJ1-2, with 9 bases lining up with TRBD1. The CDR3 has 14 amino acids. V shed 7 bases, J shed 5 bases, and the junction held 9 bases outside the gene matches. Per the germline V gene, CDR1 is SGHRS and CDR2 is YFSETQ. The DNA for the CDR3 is TGCGCCAGCTCCTCCGTCGGACAGGGGTATGGCTACACCTTC. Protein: CASSSVGQGYGYTF.

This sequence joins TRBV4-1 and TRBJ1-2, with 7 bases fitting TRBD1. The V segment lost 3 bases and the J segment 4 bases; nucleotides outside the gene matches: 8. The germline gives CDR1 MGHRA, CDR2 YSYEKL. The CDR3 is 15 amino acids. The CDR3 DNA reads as TGCGCCAGCAGCCAGACCGGGACAGATATCTATGGCTACACCTTC. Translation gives CASSQTGTDIYGYTF.

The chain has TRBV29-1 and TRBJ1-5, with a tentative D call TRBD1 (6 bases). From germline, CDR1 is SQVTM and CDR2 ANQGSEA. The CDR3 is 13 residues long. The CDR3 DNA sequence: TGCAGTTTTTCGACAGGTAGCAATCAGCCCCAGCATTTT. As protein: CSFSTGSNQPQHF.

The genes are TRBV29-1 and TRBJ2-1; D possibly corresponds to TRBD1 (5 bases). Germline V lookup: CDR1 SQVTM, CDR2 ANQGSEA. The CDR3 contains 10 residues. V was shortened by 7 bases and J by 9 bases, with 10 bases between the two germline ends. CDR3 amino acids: CSARQTEQFF. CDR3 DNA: TGCAGCGCCCGACAGACTGAGCAGTTCTTC.

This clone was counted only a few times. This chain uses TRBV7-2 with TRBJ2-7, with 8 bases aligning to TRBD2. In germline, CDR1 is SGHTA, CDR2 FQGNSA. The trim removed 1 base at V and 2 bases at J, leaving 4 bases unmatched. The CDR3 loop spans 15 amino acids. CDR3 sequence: CASSLGVAGPYEQYF. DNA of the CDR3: TGTGCCAGCAGCTTAGGGGTAGCGGGGCCCTACGAGCAGTACTTC.

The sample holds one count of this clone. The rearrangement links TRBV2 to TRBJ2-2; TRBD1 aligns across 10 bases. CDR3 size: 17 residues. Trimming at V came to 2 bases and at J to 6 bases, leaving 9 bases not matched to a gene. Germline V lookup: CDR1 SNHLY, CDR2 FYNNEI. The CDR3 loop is CASSENPMTGGPGELFF. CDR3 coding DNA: TGTGCCAGCAGTGAAAACCCAATGACAGGGGGCCCCGGGGAGCTGTTTTTT.

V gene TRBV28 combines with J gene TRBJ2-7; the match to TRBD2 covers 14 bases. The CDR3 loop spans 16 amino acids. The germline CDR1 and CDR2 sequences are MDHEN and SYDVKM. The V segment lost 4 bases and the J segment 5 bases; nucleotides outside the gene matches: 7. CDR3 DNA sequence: TGTGCCAGCAGTTCAGGGGGACTAGCGGGGGCGGACGAGCAGTACTTC. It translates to CASSSGGLAGADEQYF. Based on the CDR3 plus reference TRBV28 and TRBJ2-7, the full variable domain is DVKVTQSSRYLVKRTGEKVFLECVQDMDHENMFWYRQDPGLGLRLIYFSYDVKMKEKGDIPEGYSVSREKKERFSLILESASTNQTSMYLCASSSGGLAGADEQYFGPGTRLTVT.

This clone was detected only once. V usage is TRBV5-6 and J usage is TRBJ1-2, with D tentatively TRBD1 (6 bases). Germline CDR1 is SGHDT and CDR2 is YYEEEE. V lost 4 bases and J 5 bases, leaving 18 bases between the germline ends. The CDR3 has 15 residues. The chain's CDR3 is CASSTDRTPGYGYTF. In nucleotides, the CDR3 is TGTGCCAGCAGCACTGACAGGACTCCAGGGTATGGCTACACCTTC.

CDR3 bases: TGTGCCAGCAGCCTAACCGAAAACCAGCCCCAGCATTTT. Translating it yields CASSLTENQPQHF. The rearrangement links TRBV7-9 to TRBJ1-5; unclear D gene. The ends were cut back, 5 bases at V and 7 bases at J, with 12 bases in the middle. The CDR3 runs to 13 residues. Germline assignment: CDR1 SEHNR and CDR2 FQNEAQ (reference sequence).

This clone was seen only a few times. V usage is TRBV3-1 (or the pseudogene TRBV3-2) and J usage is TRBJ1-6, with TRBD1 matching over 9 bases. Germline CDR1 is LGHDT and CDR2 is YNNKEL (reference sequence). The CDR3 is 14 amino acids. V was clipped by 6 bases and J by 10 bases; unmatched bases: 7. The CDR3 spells CASSNSGTGSPLHF. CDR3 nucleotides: TGTGCCAGCAGTAATTCCGGGACAGGGTCACCCCTCCACTTT.

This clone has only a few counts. In nucleotides, the CDR3 is TGTGCCAGTAGAGGGACAGGGACGAACACTGAAGCTTTCTTT. Protein: CASRGTGTNTEAFF. This sequence joins TRBV19 and TRBJ1-1; TRBD1 matches at 9 bases. From germline, CDR1 is LNHDA and CDR2 SQIVND (reference sequence). The J segment lost 1 base and the V segment lost 6 bases, leaving 3 bases of the junction unmatched. The CDR3 covers 14 residues.

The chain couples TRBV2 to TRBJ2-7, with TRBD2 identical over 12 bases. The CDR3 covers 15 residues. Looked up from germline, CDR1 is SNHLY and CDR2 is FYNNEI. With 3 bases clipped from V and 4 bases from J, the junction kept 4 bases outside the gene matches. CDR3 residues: CASSESSGGAYEQYV. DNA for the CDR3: TGTGCCAGCAGTGAGTCTAGCGGGGGGGCGTACGAGCAGTACGTC.

The CDR3 reads CASSPPGLYNSPLHF. The CDR3 DNA follows: TGTGCCAGCAGCCCGCCGGGACTCTATAATTCACCCCTCCACTTT. The chain is built from TRBV11-2 and TRBJ1-6, with D tentatively TRBD1 (5 bases). CDR1 SGHAT and CDR2 FQNNGV come from the germline V gene. CDR3 length equals 15 residues. V was pared by 5 bases and J by 3 bases, with 11 bases between.

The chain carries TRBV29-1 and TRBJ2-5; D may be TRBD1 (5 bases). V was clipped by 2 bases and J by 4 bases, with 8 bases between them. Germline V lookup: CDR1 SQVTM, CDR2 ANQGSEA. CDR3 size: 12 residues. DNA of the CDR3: TGCAGCGTTGAATCCAGGGCAGAGACCCAGTACTTC. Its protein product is CSVESRAETQYF.

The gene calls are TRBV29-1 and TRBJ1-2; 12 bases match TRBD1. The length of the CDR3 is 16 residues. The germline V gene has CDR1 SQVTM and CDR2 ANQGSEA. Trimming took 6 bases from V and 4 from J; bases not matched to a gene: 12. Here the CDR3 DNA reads TGCAGCGTCGGCGGGACAGGGGGCGTGAGTCTCTATGGCTACACCTTC. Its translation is CSVGGTGGVSLYGYTF.

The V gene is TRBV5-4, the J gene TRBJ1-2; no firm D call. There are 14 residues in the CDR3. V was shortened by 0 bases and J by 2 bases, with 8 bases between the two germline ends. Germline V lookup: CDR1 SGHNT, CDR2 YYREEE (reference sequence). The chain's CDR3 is CASSLELANYGYTF. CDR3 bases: TGTGCCAGCAGCTTGGAGTTGGCCAACTATGGCTACACCTTC.

CDR3 DNA sequence: TGTGCCAGCAGCTTTTTACAGGGGGCCGGAGGGACCCAGTACTTC. It translates to CASSFLQGAGGTQYF. V usage is TRBV11-2 and J usage is TRBJ2-5; 9 nucleotides align to TRBD1. Germline V gene lookup returns CDR1 SGHAT and CDR2 FQNNGV. The CDR3 sequence is 15 residues long. J gave up 7 bases and V 3 bases, and 9 bases lay outside the gene matches.

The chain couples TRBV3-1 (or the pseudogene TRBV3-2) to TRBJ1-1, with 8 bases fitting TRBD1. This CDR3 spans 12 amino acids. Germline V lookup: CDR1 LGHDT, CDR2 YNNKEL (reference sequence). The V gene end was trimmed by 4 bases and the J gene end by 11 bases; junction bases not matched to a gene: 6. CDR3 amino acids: CASSLDRGTAFF. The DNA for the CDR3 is TGTGCCAGCAGCCTCGACAGGGGAACGGCTTTCTTT.

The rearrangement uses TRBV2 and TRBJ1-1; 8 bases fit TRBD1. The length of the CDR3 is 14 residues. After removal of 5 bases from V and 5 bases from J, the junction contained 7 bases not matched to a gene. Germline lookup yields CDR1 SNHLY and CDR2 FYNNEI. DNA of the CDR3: TGTGCCAGCAGTCGACAGGGGCTAGGGACTGAAGCTTTCTTT. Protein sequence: CASSRQGLGTEAFF.

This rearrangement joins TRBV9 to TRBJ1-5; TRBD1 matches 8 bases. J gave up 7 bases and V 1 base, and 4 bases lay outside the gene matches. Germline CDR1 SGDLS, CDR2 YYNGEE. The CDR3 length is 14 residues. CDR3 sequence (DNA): TGTGCCAGCAGCGTAACCGGACAGGGCCAGCCCCAGCATTTT. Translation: CASSVTGQGQPQHF.

The CDR3: CASRSRQGLGQPQHF. Here the CDR3 DNA reads TGTGCCAGCAGAAGCCGCCAGGGGCTGGGTCAGCCCCAGCATTTT. The chain has TRBV27 and TRBJ1-5, with D perhaps TRBD1 (6 bases). This CDR3 has 15 residues. Deletions cut 6 bases from V and 6 bases from J, with 18 bases between. Germline CDR1 MNHEY, CDR2 SMNVEV (reference sequence).

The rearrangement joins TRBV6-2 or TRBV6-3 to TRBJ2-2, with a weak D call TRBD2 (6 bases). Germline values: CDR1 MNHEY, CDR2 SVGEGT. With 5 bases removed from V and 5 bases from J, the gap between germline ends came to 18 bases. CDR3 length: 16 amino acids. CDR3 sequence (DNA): TGTGCCAGCAGTACATCTGGGACTTCGGGTACCGGGGAGCTGTTTTTT. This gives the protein CASSTSGTSGTGELFF.

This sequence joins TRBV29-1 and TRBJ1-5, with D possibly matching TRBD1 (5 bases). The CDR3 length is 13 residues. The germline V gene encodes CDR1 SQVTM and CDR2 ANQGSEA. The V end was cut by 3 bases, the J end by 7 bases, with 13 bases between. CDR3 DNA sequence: TGCAGCGTTGATCTCGGGGGTGGCCAGCCCCAGCATTTT. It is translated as CSVDLGGGQPQHF.

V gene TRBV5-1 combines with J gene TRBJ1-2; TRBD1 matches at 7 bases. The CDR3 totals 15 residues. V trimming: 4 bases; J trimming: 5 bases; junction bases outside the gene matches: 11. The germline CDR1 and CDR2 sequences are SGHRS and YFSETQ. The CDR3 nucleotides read TGCGCCAGCAGCCCCTCTGGGACAGCAGTTTATGGCTACACCTTC. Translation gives CASSPSGTAVYGYTF. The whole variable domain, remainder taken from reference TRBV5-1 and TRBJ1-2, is KAGVTQTPRYLIKTRGQQVTLSCSPISGHRSVSWYQQTPGQGLQFLFEYFSETQRNKGNFPGRFSGRQFSNSRSEMNVSTLELGDSALYLCASSPSGTAVYGYTFGSGTRLTVV.